This paragraph reports one T cell receptor (beta chain). After extraction with the RNeasy kit, about 0.5 to 1 ug of the RNA was reverse transcribed using random hexamers. Amplification of TCR beta CDR3 spanned 54 Vbeta and 13 Jbeta via immunoSEQ multiplex PCR. TCRdb re-derived calls from the immunoSEQ multiplex PCR reads in MiXCR, one entry per CDR3 protein. The sample contains approximately 170,000 distinct CDR3 sequences, 80% to 95% of which appear only once. This sample was included in a study of CD8 T cells in Susac syndrome. Negative isolation yielded CD8+ and CD4+ T cells; FACS enriched TEMRA cells. The clonotype comes from a human donor in good health. Sample: CD4+ T cells from PBMCs.

CDR3 DNA sequence: TGTGCCAGCAGCCTCACGTCGGGCCCCTACGAGCAGTACTTC. Its translation is CASSLTSGPYEQYF. This chain links TRBV7-2 with TRBJ2-7, with D unresolved. The CDR3 covers 14 residues. Trimming pared 5 bases from V and 2 bases from J, leaving 13 bases between. Germline V gene data show CDR1 as SGHTA and CDR2 as FQGNSA.